A single sample is the source of the 10 T cell receptor beta chains below, sequenced in a study of T cell clonality in common variable immunodeficiency. Study observations and caveats: Common variable immunodeficiency TCR beta sequences reportedly had fewer deletions and N-nucleotide insertions.

Assay: immunoSEQ multiplex PCR; the TCRdb copy retains only in-frame clones and omits some. The counts give some 42,000 clones, none of them seen only once; approximately 5.5% is held by the top ten. For these TCRs, the target antigens are not known. The sample comprised peripheral blood mononuclear cells. These receptors were taken from a human donor with common variable immunodeficiency.

The sequenced CDR3 bases are TGTGCCAGTAGTATCGTACGGGACAGCCAGAATCAGCCC. Protein sequence: CASSIVRDSQNQP. The entire CDR3 sequence reads CASSIVRDSQNQPQHF. V and J are TRBV19 and TRBJ1-5; 7 nucleotides agree with TRBD1. Read sequence stops 3 residues before the CDR3 end, and the germline J gene provides the missing end. This CDR3 has 16 amino acids. Germline V gene sequence: CDR1 LNHDA, CDR2 SQIVND (reference sequence). The V gene end was trimmed by 3 bases and the J gene end by 4 bases; junction bases not matched to a gene: 9.

As regards this clone: Read sequence stops 3 residues before the CDR3 end, and the germline J gene provides the missing end. The chain combines TRBV19 with TRBJ2-5, with 9 nucleotides matching TRBD1. Trimming at V came to 3 bases and at J to 5 bases, leaving 10 bases not matched to a gene. This CDR3 spans 16 amino acids. In germline, CDR1 is LNHDA, CDR2 SQIVND (reference sequence). CDR3 DNA, as far as it was read: TGTGCCAGTAGTATTTCCCTACAGGGGGCGCATGAGACC. Translated: CASSISLQGAHET. From start to end, the CDR3 is CASSISLQGAHETQYF.

This clone turned up a few times. The read stops 3 residues short of the end of the CDR3; the missing end is completed from the germline J gene. The chain combines TRBV7-2 with TRBJ2-7; no clear D gene. Germline-derived CDR1 and CDR2 are SGHTA and FQGNSA. The CDR3 runs to 14 residues. V gave up 5 bases and J gave up 6 bases, with 17 bases separating them. The covered CDR3 bases are TGTGCCAGCAGCCACGAGGTTGGCCCAGGCGAG. This sequence encodes CASSHEVGPGE. The entire CDR3 is CASSHEVGPGEQYF.

A note on this clone: The CDR3 end falls 3 residues outside the read, so it is completed with the germline J gene. The V gene is TRBV6-2 or TRBV6-3, the J gene TRBJ2-4, with 9 bases matching TRBD1. This CDR3 spans 16 amino acids. The germline V gene encodes CDR1 MNHEY and CDR2 SVGEGT. J lost 2 bases, V lost 5 bases, and 7 bases had no gene match. The sequenced part of the CDR3 DNA is TGTGCCAGCAGTGTTCCGGGACAGGGAACCAAAAACATT. Its protein is CASSVPGQGTKNI. The CDR3 in full is CASSVPGQGTKNIQYF.

There are many counts of this clone. The read gets to within 3 residues of the CDR3 end, and the germline J gene fills in the rest. The chain couples TRBV13 to TRBJ2-7; no clear D gene. The V gene's germline CDR1 is PRHDT and CDR2 FYEKMQ (reference sequence). This CDR3 contains 15 residues. Trimming took 2 bases from V and 1 from J, leaving 12 bases between them. This chain's CDR3 is CASSLHSGSSYEQYF. CDR3 DNA, as far as it was read: TGTGCCAGCAGCTTACACAGTGGTAGTTCCTACGAG.

This clone was found a few times. The read halts 3 residues ahead of the CDR3 end, with the missing end drawn from the germline J gene. The chain is built from TRBV6-1 and TRBJ2-3, with D tentatively TRBD1 or TRBD2 (9 bases each). The CDR3 loop spans 19 amino acids. V lost 0 bases, J lost 1 base, and 20 bases lay in between. Germline lookup yields CDR1 MNHNS and CDR2 SASEGT. The CDR3 bases that were read are TGTGCCAGCAGTGAAGCAAACAGGGGGCCTAGCGGGGGCACAGATACG. Encoded protein: CASSEANRGPSGGTDT. The whole CDR3 sequence is CASSEANRGPSGGTDTQYF.

In its sample, this clone was seen many times. The observed sequence ends 3 residues before the CDR3 terminus, with the missing tail filled in from the germline J gene. The chain has TRBV7-9 and TRBJ1-1; the match to TRBD1 covers 7 bases. This CDR3 has 15 amino acids. Germline CDR1 and CDR2: SEHNR and FQNEAQ (reference sequence). J gave up 0 bases and V 5 bases, and 6 bases lay outside the gene matches. Partial CDR3 DNA: TGTGCCAGCAGCAAAGGGACAGACATGAACACTGAA. It encodes CASSKGTDMNTE. The CDR3 in its entirety is CASSKGTDMNTEAFF. The full variable domain, in which reference TRBV7-9 and TRBJ1-1 provide the parts outside the CDR3, is DTGVSQNPRHKITKRGQNVTFRCDPISEHNRLYWYRQTLGQGPEFLTYFQNEAQLEKSRLLSDRFSAERPKGSFSTLEIQRTEQGDSAMYLCASSKGTDMNTEAFFGQGTRLTVV.

This clone was found a few times. The read ends 3 residues shy of where the CDR3 ends; the end is completed using the germline J gene. The chain recombines TRBV20-1 with TRBJ2-5; 7 positions agree with TRBD2. The CDR3 contains 14 residues. CDR1 and CDR2 (germline): DFQATT, SNEGSKA (reference sequence). V gave up 5 bases and J gave up 5 bases; unmatched junction bases: 11. Partial CDR3 DNA: TGCAGTGCTGACACCGGGACTACTCAGGAGACC. Translated: CSADTGTTQET. The whole CDR3 sequence is CSADTGTTQETQYF.

This clone was seen a few times. The read falls 3 residues short of the CDR3 end, and the missing part is taken from the germline J gene. V usage is TRBV11-3 and J usage is TRBJ2-1, with 7 positions matching TRBD2. The CDR3 consists of 14 residues. Trimming took 3 bases from V and 3 from J; bases not matched to a gene: 2. Germline-derived CDR1 and CDR2 are SGHNT and YENEEA. The CDR3 bases that were read are TGTGCCAGCAGCTTGGGAGGGGTCTACAATGAG. This translates into CASSLGGVYNE. The full CDR3 sequence reads CASSLGGVYNEQFF.

There are many counts of this clone. Read data end 3 residues before the CDR3 end; the end is taken from the germline J gene. This chain connects TRBV20-1 to TRBJ2-3; TRBD2 matches 12 bases. Looked up from germline, CDR1 is DFQATT and CDR2 is SNEGSKA (reference sequence). The CDR3 contains 15 residues. With 5 bases clipped from V and 0 bases from J, the junction kept 3 bases outside the gene matches. Partial CDR3 DNA: TGCAGTGCTTTAGGACTAGCGGGGAGCACAGATACG. Translated, it gives CSALGLAGSTDT. The whole CDR3 reads CSALGLAGSTDTQYF.